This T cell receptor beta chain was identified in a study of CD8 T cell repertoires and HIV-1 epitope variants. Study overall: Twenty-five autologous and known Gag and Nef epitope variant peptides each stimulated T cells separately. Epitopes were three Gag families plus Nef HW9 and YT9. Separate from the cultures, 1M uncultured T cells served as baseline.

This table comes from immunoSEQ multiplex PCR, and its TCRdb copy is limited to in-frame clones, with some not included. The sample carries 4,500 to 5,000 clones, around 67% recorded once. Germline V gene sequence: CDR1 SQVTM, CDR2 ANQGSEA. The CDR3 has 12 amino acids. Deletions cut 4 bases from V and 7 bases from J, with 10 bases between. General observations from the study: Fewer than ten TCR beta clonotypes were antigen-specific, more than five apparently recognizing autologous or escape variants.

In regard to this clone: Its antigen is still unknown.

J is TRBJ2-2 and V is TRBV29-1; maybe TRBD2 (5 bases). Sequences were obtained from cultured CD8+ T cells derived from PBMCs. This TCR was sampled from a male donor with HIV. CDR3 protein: CSVVREGGELFF. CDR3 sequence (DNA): TGCAGCGTTGTACGGGAAGGCGGGGAGCTGTTTTTT.